This TCR beta chain was identified in a study of graft-versus-host responses after intestinal transplantation. Study at large: Recipients got multivisceral, liver-intestinal, or isolated intestinal transplants. All recipients got anti-thymocyte globulin induction, then tacrolimus and steroids for roughly three years. Study results and caveats: Allograft graft-versus-host to host-versus-graft clonal ratios ran high in patients with graft-donor T cell macrochimerism.

Notes on this clone: The antigen remains unidentified.

The protocol was immunoSEQ multiplex PCR, while the TCRdb copy is restricted to in-frame clones and leaves out a portion. The sample includes more than 90,000 clones, about 92% of them seen just once. CDR3 length: 16 residues. Germline values: CDR1 GTSNPN, CDR2 SVGIG (reference sequence). With V trimmed by 2 bases and J by 2 bases, 9 bases remained unmatched. The V and J genes are TRBV30 and TRBJ1-2; TRBD1 matches at 9 bases. Sample: unstimulated CD8+ T cells sorted from spleen or lymph node cells, taken before transplant. The clonotype was recovered from a human donor who was the organ donor for an intestinal transplant. The CDR3 spells CAWSLGQGGSNYGYTF. As DNA, the CDR3 is TGTGCCTGGAGTCTGGGACAGGGAGGGTCGAACTATGGCTACACCTTC.